This T cell receptor beta chain originates from a study of spatial heterogeneity in lung cancer. On the study more broadly: The average count in raw reads for each unique TCR and UMI combination exceeded eight appearances. Study observations and caveats: How many expanded intratumoral alpha and beta TCRs were present tracked the tumor mutation count, which was a count of nonsynonymous mutations. The study estimated around 6.3% alpha and over 12% beta chain coverage of tumor T cells.

TCRdb used MiXCR to reprocess the 5' RACE reads, holding one entry per CDR3 protein. The sample comprises about 100,000 distinct CDR3 sequences, 3.5% to 5% of which are singletons, and around 20% rests with the top ten. The CDR3 runs 17 residues. The germline gives CDR1 DFQATT, CDR2 SNEGSKA (reference sequence). The J segment lost 5 bases and the V segment lost 5 bases, leaving 17 bases of the junction unmatched. This clonotype was counted ten times or more. Its antigen is currently unknown. As for time point: sample taken at primary tumor resection. Extraction of whole RNA from tumor, nontumor lung or frozen PBMC preceded unsorted sequencing.

The V and J genes are TRBV20-1 and TRBJ2-3, with TRBD2 matching over 9 bases. The source is a male donor with early-stage non-small cell lung cancer. The sequencing used lung tumor tissue, collected at surgery. CDR3 DNA: TGCAGTGCTCGGGAAACGCGAATAGCGGGGGCCCTAGATACGCAGTATTTT. It codes for CSARETRIAGALDTQYF.